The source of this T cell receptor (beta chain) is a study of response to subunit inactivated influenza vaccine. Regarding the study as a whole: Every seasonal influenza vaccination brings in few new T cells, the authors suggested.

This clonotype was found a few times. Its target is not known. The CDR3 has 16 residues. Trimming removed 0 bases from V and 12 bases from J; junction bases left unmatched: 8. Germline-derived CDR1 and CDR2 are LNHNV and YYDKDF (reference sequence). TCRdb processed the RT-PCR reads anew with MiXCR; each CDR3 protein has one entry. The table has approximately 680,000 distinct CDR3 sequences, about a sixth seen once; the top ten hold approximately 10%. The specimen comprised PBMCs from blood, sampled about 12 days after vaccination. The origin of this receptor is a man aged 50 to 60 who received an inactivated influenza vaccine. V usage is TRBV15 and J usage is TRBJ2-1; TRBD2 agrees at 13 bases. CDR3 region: CATSRDMTSGRLAQFF. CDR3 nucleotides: TGTGCCACCAGCAGAGATATGACTAGCGGGAGGTTGGCGCAGTTCTTC.